This paragraph covers one T cell receptor beta chain sequence. The antigen remains undetermined. The source of the sample is a study of vaccination effects on CD4 cells after COVID-19. Study-wide results and limits: In the late period after vaccination, infection- and vaccine-induced clones contracted markedly.

Using viral peptide pools, the ViraFEST assay grew out antigen-specific CD4+ T cells prior to sequencing. Subsequent to ten to eleven days of culture, CD4+ T cells were isolated. Each vaccine recipient was nucleocapsid antibody negative and had no prior SARS-CoV-2 infection. Each culture had half its medium swapped for IL-2 medium on days 3 and 7. The repertoire was sequenced with immunoSEQ multiplex PCR; TCRdb's copy has only in-frame clones and lacks some. The profile shows some 41,000 clones, 66% of them singletons. V lost 3 bases to trimming and J lost 1 base, with 12 bases between them. The CDR3 consists of 15 residues. Germline V gene sequence: CDR1 KGHSH, CDR2 LQKENI.

V usage is TRBV18 and J usage is TRBJ1-1; a weak D match, TRBD1 (5 bases). This clonotype was obtained from a human donor who received a COVID-19 vaccine. Sequenced here: CD4+ T cells from PBMCs cultured with HCoV-OC43 spike peptides, sampled before COVID-19 vaccination. This sample's subset: HCoV-OC43 spike overlapping peptide pool stimulation. The CDR3 sequence: CASSPYPQANTEAFF. CDR3 DNA sequence: TGTGCCAGCTCACCTTATCCACAGGCGAACACTGAAGCTTTCTTT.